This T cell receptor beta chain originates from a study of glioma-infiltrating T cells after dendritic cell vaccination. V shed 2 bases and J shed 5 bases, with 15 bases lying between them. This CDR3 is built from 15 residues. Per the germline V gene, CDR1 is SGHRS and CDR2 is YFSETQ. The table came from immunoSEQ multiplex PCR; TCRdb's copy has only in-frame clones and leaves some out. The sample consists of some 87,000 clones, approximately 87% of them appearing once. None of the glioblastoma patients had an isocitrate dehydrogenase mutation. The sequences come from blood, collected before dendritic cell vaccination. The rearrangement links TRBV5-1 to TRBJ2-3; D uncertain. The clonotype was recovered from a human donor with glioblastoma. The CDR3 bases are TGCGCCAGCAGCTTCACGCTCTATGAGCAAGATACGCAGTATTTT. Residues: CASSFTLYEQDTQYF. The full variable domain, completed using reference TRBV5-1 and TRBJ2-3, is KAGVTQTPRYLIKTRGQQVTLSCSPISGHRSVSWYQQTPGQGLQFLFEYFSETQRNKGNFPGRFSGRQFSNSRSEMNVSTLELGDSALYLCASSFTLYEQDTQYFGPGTRLTVL.